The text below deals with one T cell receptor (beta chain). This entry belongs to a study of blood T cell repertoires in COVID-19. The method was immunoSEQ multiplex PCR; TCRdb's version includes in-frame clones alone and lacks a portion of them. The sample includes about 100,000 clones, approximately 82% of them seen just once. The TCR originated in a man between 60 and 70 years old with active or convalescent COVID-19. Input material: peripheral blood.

The CDR3 sequence: CASSHPSDRGLDDGGEKLFF. CDR3 DNA sequence: TGTGCCAGCAGCCACCCTTCGGACAGGGGGCTTGACGACGGGGGAGAAAAACTGTTTTTT. The chain employs TRBV7-6 and TRBJ1-4, with 11 bases matching TRBD1. Looked up from germline, CDR1 is SGHVS and CDR2 is FNYEAQ. With V trimmed by 5 bases and J by 8 bases, 22 bases remained unmatched. This CDR3 is built from 20 residues.